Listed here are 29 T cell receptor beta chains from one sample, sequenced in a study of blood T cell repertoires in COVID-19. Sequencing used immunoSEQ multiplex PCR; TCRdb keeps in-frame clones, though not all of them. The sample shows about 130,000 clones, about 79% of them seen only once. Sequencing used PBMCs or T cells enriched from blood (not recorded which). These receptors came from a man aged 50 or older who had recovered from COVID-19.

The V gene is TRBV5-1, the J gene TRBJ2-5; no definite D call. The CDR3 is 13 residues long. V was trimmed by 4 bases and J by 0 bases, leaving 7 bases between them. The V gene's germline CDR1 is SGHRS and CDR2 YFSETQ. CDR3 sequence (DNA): TGCGCCAGCAGCCCAGCGTACCAAGAGACCCAGTACTTC. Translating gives CASSPAYQETQYF.

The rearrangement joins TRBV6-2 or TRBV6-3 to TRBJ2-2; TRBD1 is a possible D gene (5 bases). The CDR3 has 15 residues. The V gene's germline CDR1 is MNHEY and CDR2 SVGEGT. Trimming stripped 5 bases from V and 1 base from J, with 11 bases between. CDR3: CASSPNRRNTGELFF. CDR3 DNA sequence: TGTGCCAGCAGTCCGAACAGGAGGAACACCGGGGAGCTGTTTTTT.

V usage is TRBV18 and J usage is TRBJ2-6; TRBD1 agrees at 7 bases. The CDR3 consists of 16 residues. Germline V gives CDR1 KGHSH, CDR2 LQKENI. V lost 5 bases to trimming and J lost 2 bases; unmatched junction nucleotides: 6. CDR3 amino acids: CASSYRQGAGANVLTF. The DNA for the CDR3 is TGTGCCAGCTCATATAGACAGGGTGCTGGGGCCAACGTCCTGACTTTC.

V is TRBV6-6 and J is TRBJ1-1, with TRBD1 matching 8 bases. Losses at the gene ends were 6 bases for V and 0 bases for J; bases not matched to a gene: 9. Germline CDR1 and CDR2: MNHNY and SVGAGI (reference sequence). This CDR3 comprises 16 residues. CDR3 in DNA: TGTGCCAGCAGGCGACAGGGGTCGGGCCTGAACACTGAAGCTTTCTTT. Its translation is CASRRQGSGLNTEAFF.

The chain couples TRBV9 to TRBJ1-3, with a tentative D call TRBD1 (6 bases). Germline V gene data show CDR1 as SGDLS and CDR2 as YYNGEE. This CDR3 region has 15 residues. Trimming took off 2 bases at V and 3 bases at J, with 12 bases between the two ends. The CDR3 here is CASSVEDRGGNTIYF. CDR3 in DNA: TGTGCCAGCAGCGTGGAGGACAGAGGTGGAAACACCATATATTTT.

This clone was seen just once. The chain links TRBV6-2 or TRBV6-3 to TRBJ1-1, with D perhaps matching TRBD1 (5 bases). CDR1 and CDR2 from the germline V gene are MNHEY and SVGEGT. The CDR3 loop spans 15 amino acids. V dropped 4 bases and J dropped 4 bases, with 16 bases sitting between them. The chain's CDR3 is CASSLGQQRGTEAFF. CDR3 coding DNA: TGTGCCAGCAGTTTAGGGCAGCAAAGGGGCACTGAAGCTTTCTTT.

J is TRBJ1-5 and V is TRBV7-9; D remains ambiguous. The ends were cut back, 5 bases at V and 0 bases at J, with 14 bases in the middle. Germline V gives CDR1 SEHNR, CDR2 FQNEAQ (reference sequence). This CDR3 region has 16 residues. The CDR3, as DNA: TGTGCCAGCAGCATTTCGGACTTAGATAGCAATCAGCCCCAGCATTTT. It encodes CASSISDLDSNQPQHF.

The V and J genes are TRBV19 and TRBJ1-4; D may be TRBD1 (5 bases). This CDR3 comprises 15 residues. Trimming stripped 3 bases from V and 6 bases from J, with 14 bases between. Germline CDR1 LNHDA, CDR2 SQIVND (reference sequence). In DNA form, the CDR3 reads TGTGCCAGTAGTATGGCCCTTTCAGGGTATGAAAAACTGTTTTTT. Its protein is CASSMALSGYEKLFF.

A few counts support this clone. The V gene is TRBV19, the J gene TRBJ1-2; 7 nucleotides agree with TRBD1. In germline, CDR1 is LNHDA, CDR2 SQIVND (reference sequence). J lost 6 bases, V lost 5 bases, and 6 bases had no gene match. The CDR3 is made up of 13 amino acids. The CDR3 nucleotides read TGTGCCAGTAGTTTGACAGGGCGGGATGGCTACACCTTC. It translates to CASSLTGRDGYTF.

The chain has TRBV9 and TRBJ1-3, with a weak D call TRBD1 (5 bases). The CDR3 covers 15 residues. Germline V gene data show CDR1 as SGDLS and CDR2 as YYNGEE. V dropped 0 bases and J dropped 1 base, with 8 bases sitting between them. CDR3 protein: CASSVEGSSGNTIYF. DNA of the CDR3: TGTGCCAGCAGCGTAGAGGGGTCTTCTGGAAACACCATATATTTT.

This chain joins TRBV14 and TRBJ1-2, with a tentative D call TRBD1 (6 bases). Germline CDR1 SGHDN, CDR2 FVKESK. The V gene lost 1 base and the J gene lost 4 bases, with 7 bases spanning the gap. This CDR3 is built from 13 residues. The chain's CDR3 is CASSQAGVYGYTF. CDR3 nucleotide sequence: TGTGCCAGCAGCCAAGCAGGGGTCTATGGCTACACCTTC.

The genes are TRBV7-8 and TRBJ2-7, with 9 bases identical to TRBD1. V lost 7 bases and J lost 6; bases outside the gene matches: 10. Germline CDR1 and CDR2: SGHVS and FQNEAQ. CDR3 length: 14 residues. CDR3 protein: CASTQQGQGGEQYF. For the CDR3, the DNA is TGTGCCAGCACCCAGCAGGGACAGGGCGGCGAGCAGTACTTC.

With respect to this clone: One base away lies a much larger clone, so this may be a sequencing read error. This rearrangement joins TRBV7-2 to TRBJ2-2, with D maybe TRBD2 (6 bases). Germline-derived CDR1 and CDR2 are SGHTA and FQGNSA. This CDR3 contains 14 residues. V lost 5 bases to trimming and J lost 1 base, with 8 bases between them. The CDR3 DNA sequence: TGTGCCAGCAGCGTCGGGGGGAACACCGGGGAGCTGTTTTTT. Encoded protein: CASSVGGNTGELFF.

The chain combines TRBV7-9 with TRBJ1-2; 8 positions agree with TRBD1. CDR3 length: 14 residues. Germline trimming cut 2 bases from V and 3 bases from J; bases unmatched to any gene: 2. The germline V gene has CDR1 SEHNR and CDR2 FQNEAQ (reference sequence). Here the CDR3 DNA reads TGTGCCAGCAGCTTACTGACAGGGGACTATGGCTACACCTTC. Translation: CASSLLTGDYGYTF.

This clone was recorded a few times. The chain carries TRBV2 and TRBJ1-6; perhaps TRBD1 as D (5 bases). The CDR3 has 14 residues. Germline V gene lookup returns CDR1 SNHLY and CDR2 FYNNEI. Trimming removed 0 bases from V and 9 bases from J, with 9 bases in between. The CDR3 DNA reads TGTGCCAGCAGTGAAGCTCAGGGCGGTTCACCCCTCCACTTT. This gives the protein CASSEAQGGSPLHF.

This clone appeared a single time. The CDR3 region is CASSQDATGFNTEAFF. The CDR3, as DNA: TGCGCCAGCAGCCAAGATGCGACAGGGTTTAACACTGAAGCTTTCTTT. This chain uses TRBV4-3 with TRBJ1-1; 7 bases are a match to TRBD1. This CDR3 has 16 residues. Germline V gene lookup returns CDR1 LGHNA and CDR2 YSLEER. The V segment lost 0 bases and the J segment 2 bases; nucleotides outside the gene matches: 6.

The CDR3 loop is CASSYYSNQPQHF. The CDR3 region has the DNA TGTGCCAGCAGCTACTACAGCAATCAGCCCCAGCATTTT. The chain is built from TRBV7-2 and TRBJ1-5; D remains ambiguous. The V end lost 4 bases, the J end lost 1 base, and 5 bases lay between the germline ends. This CDR3 has 13 residues. Germline CDR1 reads SGHTA; CDR2 reads FQGNSA.

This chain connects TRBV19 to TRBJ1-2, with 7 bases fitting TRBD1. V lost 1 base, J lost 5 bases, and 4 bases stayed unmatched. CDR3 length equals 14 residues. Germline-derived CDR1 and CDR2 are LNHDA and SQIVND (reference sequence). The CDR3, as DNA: TGTGCCAGTAGTATAGGTGCAGGGGGATATGGCTACACCTTC. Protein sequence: CASSIGAGGYGYTF.

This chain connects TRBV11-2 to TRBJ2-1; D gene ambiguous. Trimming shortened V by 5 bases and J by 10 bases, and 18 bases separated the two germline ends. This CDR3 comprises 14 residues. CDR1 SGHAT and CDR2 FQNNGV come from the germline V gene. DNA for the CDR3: TGTGCCAGCAGCGTAGCCGACTGGCAATGGGAGCAGTTCTTC. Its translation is CASSVADWQWEQFF.

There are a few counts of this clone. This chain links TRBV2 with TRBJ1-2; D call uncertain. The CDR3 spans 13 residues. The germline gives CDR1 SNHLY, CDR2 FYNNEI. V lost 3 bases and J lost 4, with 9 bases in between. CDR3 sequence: CASSDPYPYGYTF. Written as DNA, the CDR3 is TGTGCCAGCAGTGACCCCTACCCCTATGGCTACACCTTC.

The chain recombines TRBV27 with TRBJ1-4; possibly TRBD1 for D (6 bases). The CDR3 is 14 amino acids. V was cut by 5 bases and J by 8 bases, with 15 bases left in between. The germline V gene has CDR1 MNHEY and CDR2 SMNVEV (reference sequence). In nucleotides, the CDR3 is TGTGCCAGCAGTAACAGGGCAGTAGGGGAAAAACTGTTTTTT. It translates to CASSNRAVGEKLFF.

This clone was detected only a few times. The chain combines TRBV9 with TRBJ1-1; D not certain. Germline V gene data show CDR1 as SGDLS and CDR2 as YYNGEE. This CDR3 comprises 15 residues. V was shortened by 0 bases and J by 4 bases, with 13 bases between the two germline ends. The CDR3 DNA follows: TGTGCCAGCAGCGTAGCTGGGGTAGCGACCACTGAAGCTTTCTTT. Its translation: CASSVAGVATTEAFF.

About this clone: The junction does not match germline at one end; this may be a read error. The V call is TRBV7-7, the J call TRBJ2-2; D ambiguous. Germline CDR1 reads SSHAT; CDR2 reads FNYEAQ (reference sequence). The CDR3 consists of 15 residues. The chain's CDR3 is CASSSLLSNTGELFF. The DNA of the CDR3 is TGTGCTAGCAGCTCCCTGTTGTCGAACACCGGGGAGCTGTTTTTT.

In nucleotides, the CDR3 is TGTGCCAGCAGGAGCCAACCCCGCTATAATTCACCCCTCCACTTT. Its protein product is CASRSQPRYNSPLHF. The chain recombines TRBV21-1 with TRBJ1-6. TRBV21-1 is a known pseudogene. This CDR3 is built from 15 residues.

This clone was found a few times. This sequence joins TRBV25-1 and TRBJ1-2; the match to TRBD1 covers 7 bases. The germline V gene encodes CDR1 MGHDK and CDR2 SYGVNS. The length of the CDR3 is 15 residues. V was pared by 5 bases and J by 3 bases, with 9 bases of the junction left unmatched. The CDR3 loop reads CASSLEGAADYGYTF. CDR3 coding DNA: TGTGCCAGCAGTCTAGAGGGGGCTGCTGACTATGGCTACACCTTC.

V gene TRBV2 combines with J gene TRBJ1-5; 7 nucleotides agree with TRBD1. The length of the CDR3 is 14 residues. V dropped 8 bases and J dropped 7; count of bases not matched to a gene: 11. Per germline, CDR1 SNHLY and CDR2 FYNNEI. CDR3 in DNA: TGTGCCAGCGGGGGAGAACAGGGGAACCAGCCCCAGCATTTT. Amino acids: CASGGEQGNQPQHF.

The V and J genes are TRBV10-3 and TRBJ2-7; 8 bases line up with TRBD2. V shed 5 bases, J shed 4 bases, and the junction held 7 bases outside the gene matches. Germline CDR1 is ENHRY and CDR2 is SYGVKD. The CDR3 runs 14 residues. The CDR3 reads CAISPRGGDYEQYF. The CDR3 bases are TGTGCCATCAGTCCCCGGGGGGGAGATTACGAGCAGTACTTC.

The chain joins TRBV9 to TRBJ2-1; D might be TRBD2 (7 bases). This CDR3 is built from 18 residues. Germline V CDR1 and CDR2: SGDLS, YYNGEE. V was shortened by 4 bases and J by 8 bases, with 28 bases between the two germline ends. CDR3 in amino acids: CASSPSWGRGALPYEQFF. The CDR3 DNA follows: TGTGCCAGCAGCCCCAGCTGGGGTCGGGGGGCCCTTCCTTATGAGCAGTTCTTC.

CDR3 nucleotide sequence: TGTGCCAGCGGAAGCGGGGGGGCAGAGACCCAGTACTTC. Translated, it gives CASGSGGAETQYF. The V call is TRBV7-3, the J call TRBJ2-5; 10 nucleotides line up with TRBD2. The CDR3 loop spans 13 amino acids. V lost 8 bases and J lost 4; bases outside the gene matches: 4. Germline-derived CDR1 and CDR2 are SGHTA and FQGTGA.